Following are 20 T cell receptor beta chains from one sample sequenced in a study of control samples from healthy donors and cancer patients. Some clones are missing from TCRdb's copy, which holds only in-frame ones; the method was immunoSEQ multiplex PCR. This repertoire shows approximately 90,000 clones, around nine tenths found once; its top ten account for about 21%. Source material: blood. The receptors shown here come from a man aged 30 to 45 in good health.

This chain joins TRBV30 and TRBJ1-5; the match to TRBD1 covers 7 bases. Germline V gene sequence: CDR1 GTSNPN, CDR2 SVGIG (reference sequence). The ends lost 0 bases at V and 1 base at J; junction bases unmatched: 3. The CDR3 runs 15 residues. The CDR3 DNA is TGTGCCTGGAGTGTAGGGACAGCGAGCAATCAGCCCCAGCATTTT. Its translation is CAWSVGTASNQPQHF.

The chain employs TRBV2 and TRBJ1-5; TRBD1 matches 8 bases. V trimming: 4 bases; J trimming: 5 bases; junction bases outside the gene matches: 4. The CDR3 is 14 residues long. Germline CDR1 is SNHLY and CDR2 is FYNNEI. The DNA for the CDR3 is TGTGCCAGCAGTGGTAGCAGGGGGCATCAGCCCCAGCATTTT. Protein: CASSGSRGHQPQHF.

This clone showed up just once. This chain links TRBV6-6 with TRBJ2-1; 8 bases fit TRBD2. Germline V gene lookup returns CDR1 MNHNY and CDR2 SVGAGI (reference sequence). CDR3 length equals 15 residues. V trimming: 2 bases; J trimming: 4 bases; junction bases outside the gene matches: 4. The CDR3 nucleotides are TGTGCCAGCAGTTACCACGGGGGGGCATACAATGAGCAGTTCTTC. Its protein product is CASSYHGGAYNEQFF.

The V call is TRBV14, the J call TRBJ1-4; D is perhaps TRBD1 (6 bases). CDR3 length: 13 amino acids. Germline CDR1 SGHDN, CDR2 FVKESK. The V gene lost 4 bases and the J gene lost 11 bases, with 14 bases spanning the gap. Here the CDR3 DNA reads TGTGCCAGCAGCCGCACCACAGGGAGCAAACTGTTTTTT. Its protein is CASSRTTGSKLFF. Filled out from reference TRBV14 and TRBJ1-4, the complete variable domain reads EAGVTQFPSHSVIEKGQTVTLRCDPISGHDNLYWYRRVMGKEIKFLLHFVKESKQDESGMPNNRFLAERTGGTYSTLKVQPAELEDSGVYFCASSRTTGSKLFFGSGTQLSVL.

The CDR3 spells CAWSRTDVGNTEAFF. The CDR3 DNA follows: TGTGCCTGGAGCCGGACAGACGTAGGAAACACTGAAGCTTTCTTT. The rearrangement joins TRBV30 to TRBJ1-1; the D gene is possibly TRBD1 (6 bases). This CDR3 has 15 amino acids. Germline V gives CDR1 GTSNPN, CDR2 SVGIG (reference sequence). V lost 3 bases and J lost 2, with 16 bases in between.

The chain combines TRBV14 with TRBJ1-4; D remains unclear. The CDR3 loop spans 15 amino acids. V lost 1 base and J lost 0, with 6 bases in between. Germline CDR1 SGHDN, CDR2 FVKESK. CDR3 DNA: TGTGCCAGCAGCCAAGTCGGTGCAACTAATGAAAAACTGTTTTTT. As protein: CASSQVGATNEKLFF.

The chain links TRBV6-5 to TRBJ1-2; no clear D gene. Germline CDR1 MNHEY, CDR2 SVGAGI. V was trimmed by 0 bases and J by 8 bases, leaving 10 bases between them. CDR3 size: 13 residues. The CDR3 sequence: CASSYSVGGGYTF. The CDR3 coding sequence is TGTGCCAGCAGTTACTCGGTGGGTGGCGGCTACACCTTC.

The chain carries TRBV30 and TRBJ2-7; weak D call: TRBD1 (6 bases). Trimming left V 2 bases short and J 9 bases short, with 14 bases between. This CDR3 spans 12 amino acids. Germline V lookup: CDR1 GTSNPN, CDR2 SVGIG (reference sequence). CDR3 protein: CAWSLAGATQYF. CDR3 DNA: TGTGCCTGGAGTTTGGCAGGGGCGACGCAGTACTTC.

The chain has TRBV19 and TRBJ1-2; D is undetermined. CDR3 length: 13 residues. Trimming removed 3 bases at V and 0 bases at J, with 5 bases between. Germline CDR1 LNHDA, CDR2 SQIVND (reference sequence). CDR3 coding DNA: TGTGCCAGTAGTATCCGGACTAACTATGGCTACACCTTC. The encoded protein is CASSIRTNYGYTF.

This clone came up a few times. V is TRBV2 and J is TRBJ2-1, with 9 bases that match TRBD2. CDR3 length: 14 residues. Germline V gives CDR1 SNHLY, CDR2 FYNNEI. The J segment lost 4 bases and the V segment lost 4 bases, leaving 2 bases of the junction unmatched. This CDR3 reads CASSGLAEYNEQFF. The CDR3 coding sequence is TGTGCCAGCAGTGGACTAGCGGAGTACAATGAGCAGTTCTTC.

The DNA for the CDR3 is TGTGCCAGCAGCCCCGGGACAGGGGGCTATCATGGCTACACCTTC. Residues: CASSPGTGGYHGYTF. The V call is TRBV11-2, the J call TRBJ1-2; 12 nucleotides match TRBD1. The CDR3 extends over 15 amino acids. From germline, CDR1 is SGHAT and CDR2 FQNNGV. V lost 5 bases to trimming and J lost 6 bases; unmatched junction nucleotides: 7.

The chain employs TRBV5-6 and TRBJ1-6, with D perhaps TRBD1 (6 bases). V lost 2 bases and J lost 8, with 14 bases in between. Germline V gives CDR1 SGHDT, CDR2 YYEEEE. The CDR3 is 15 amino acids. CDR3 protein: CASSFRPGDYSPLHF. Here the CDR3 DNA reads TGTGCCAGCAGCTTCAGGCCAGGGGACTATTCACCCCTCCACTTT. Using reference TRBV5-6 and TRBJ1-6 for the parts outside the CDR3, the full variable domain is DAGVTQSPTHLIKTRGQQVTLRCSPKSGHDTVSWYQQALGQGPQFIFQYYEEEERQRGNFPDRFSGHQFPNYSSELNVNALLLGDSALYLCASSFRPGDYSPLHFGNGTRLTVT.

The V call is TRBV18, the J call TRBJ2-3; 7 nucleotides align to TRBD2. The CDR3 is made up of 14 amino acids. In germline, CDR1 is KGHSH, CDR2 LQKENI. V trimming: 0 bases; J trimming: 6 bases; junction bases outside the gene matches: 3. In nucleotides, the CDR3 is TGTGCCAGCTCACCACCCGGGGGGTTGGATACGCAGTATTTT. Its translation is CASSPPGGLDTQYF.

V gene TRBV19 combines with J gene TRBJ2-6; tentative D call: TRBD1 (5 bases). This CDR3 is 14 amino acids long. CDR1 LNHDA and CDR2 SQIVND come from the germline V gene (reference sequence). V was trimmed by 5 bases and J by 4 bases, leaving 9 bases between them. The CDR3 bases are TGTGCCAGTAGTGCCCGACAGGGGGCCAACGTCCTGACTTTC. Translated, it gives CASSARQGANVLTF.

The table lists this clone with a count of one. This chain uses TRBV2 with TRBJ2-5; maybe TRBD2 (6 bases). Germline loops: CDR1 SNHLY, CDR2 FYNNEI. CDR3 size: 14 residues. The V gene lost 6 bases and the J gene lost 1 base, with 12 bases spanning the gap. DNA for the CDR3: TGTGCCAGCAGCCTGGACTATCTCCAAGAGACCCAGTACTTC. It codes for CASSLDYLQETQYF. Combining the CDR3 with reference TRBV2 and TRBJ2-5 gives the whole variable domain EPEVTQTPSHQVTQMGQEVILRCVPISNHLYFYWYRQILGQKVEFLVSFYNNEISEKSEIFDDQFSVERPDGSNFTLKIRSTKLEDSAMYFCASSLDYLQETQYFGPGTRLLVL.

The chain links TRBV11-2 to TRBJ1-1; D is unresolved. Germline-derived CDR1 and CDR2 are SGHAT and FQNNGV. V was trimmed by 0 bases and J by 5 bases, leaving 7 bases between them. This CDR3 spans 13 amino acids. CDR3 in amino acids: CASSLDRTTEAFF. The CDR3 region has the DNA TGTGCCAGCAGCTTAGATCGGACGACTGAAGCTTTCTTT.

This clone was found once. CDR3 coding DNA: TGCAGCGTTGAGAACAGCTACGAGCAGTACTTC. This gives the protein CSVENSYEQYF. The chain joins TRBV29-1 to TRBJ2-7; no clear D gene. Trimming took off 3 bases at V and 3 bases at J, with 6 bases between the two ends. Germline CDR1 reads SQVTM; CDR2 reads ANQGSEA. This CDR3 has 11 amino acids.

This chain joins TRBV5-1 and TRBJ2-3, with a possible D match to TRBD2 (7 bases). CDR1 SGHRS and CDR2 YFSETQ come from the germline V gene. The CDR3 is 16 amino acids. V was shortened by 4 bases and J by 0 bases, with 15 bases between the two germline ends. The CDR3, as DNA: TGCGCCAGCAGCGGGAGCGGGACATCCAGCACAGATACGCAGTATTTT. Translating gives CASSGSGTSSTDTQYF. The full variable domain, rest sourced from reference TRBV5-1 and TRBJ2-3, is KAGVTQTPRYLIKTRGQQVTLSCSPISGHRSVSWYQQTPGQGLQFLFEYFSETQRNKGNFPGRFSGRQFSNSRSEMNVSTLELGDSALYLCASSGSGTSSTDTQYFGPGTRLTVL.

This clone was picked up one time. The V gene is TRBV12-5, the J gene TRBJ2-5; 9 bases agree with TRBD1. V shed 1 base, J shed 5 bases, and the junction held 5 bases outside the gene matches. Germline CDR1 reads LGHNT; CDR2 reads FRNRAP. The CDR3 is 15 amino acids. CDR3 sequence (DNA): TGTGCTAGTGGTTTGGGACAGGGGGTATCGGAGACCCAGTACTTC. This codes for CASGLGQGVSETQYF.

The chain recombines TRBV19 with TRBJ2-4, with 8 bases fitting TRBD1. Germline trimming cut 6 bases from V and 7 bases from J; bases unmatched to any gene: 5. Germline CDR1 LNHDA, CDR2 SQIVND (reference sequence). CDR3 length: 13 amino acids. This CDR3 reads CASREGQGNIQYF. CDR3 bases: TGTGCCAGTAGAGAAGGACAGGGTAACATTCAGTACTTC.